Below are 26 T cell receptor beta chains sequenced from a single sample in a study of T cells expressing NK-cell markers (dated by TCRdb to the early 2020s). The library was prepared using 5' RACE. Sequencing took place on an Illumina HiSeq 2000. TCRdb reprocessed the sequencing reads and holds a single record per CDR3 protein sequence, with no DNA. The table of this sample itemizes about 260,000 distinct CDR3 sequences. Of the sample, more than 3.5% falls within the top ten clones. The sample taken for sequencing was blood T cells: a sorted CD56 or NKG2C T cell subset, CD4+ or CD8+ T cells, or bulk PBMC T cells (not recorded which). These receptors originate from a woman between 18 and 69 years old in good health.

The chain recombines TRBV6-1 with TRBJ2-3; TCRdb returns TRBD2, unconfirmable since there is no DNA. The CDR3 length is 14 residues. CDR1 and CDR2 from the germline V gene are MNHNS and SASEGT. This CDR3 is CASSPGRGRDTQYF.

The rearrangement links TRBV11-3 to TRBJ1-1; TCRdb reports TRBD1, a call that lacks DNA to check it against. The CDR3 is 15 residues long. CDR1 is SGHNT and CDR2 is YENEEA in the germline V gene. The CDR3 sequence: CASSLDGTLNTEAFF.

The V call is TRBV25-1, the J call TRBJ2-2; the D call of TRBD1 rests on TCRdb alone, since no DNA is present to check it. The CDR3 is 14 residues long. The germline V gene has CDR1 MGHDK and CDR2 SYGVNS. CDR3 region: CASSVQGAPGELFF. Full variable domain (remainder filled in from reference TRBV25-1 and TRBJ2-2): EADIYQTPRYLVIGTGKKITLECSQTMGHDKMYWYQQDPGMELHLIHYSYGVNSTEKGDLSSESTVSRIRTEHFPLTLESARPSHTSQYLCASSVQGAPGELFFGEGSRLTVL.

This chain connects TRBV21-1 to TRBJ2-1; TCRdb's D gene call, TRBD1, goes unchecked for lack of DNA. TRBV21-1 is labeled a pseudogene. This CDR3 comprises 14 residues. CDR3 sequence: CASSNFPQGNEQFF.

CDR3 sequence reads: CASSLRPLLAGYNEQFF. The rearrangement uses TRBV7-9 and TRBJ2-1; lacking DNA, the TRBD2 call made by TCRdb goes unchecked. Germline values: CDR1 SEHNR, CDR2 FQNEAQ (reference sequence). This CDR3 is 17 amino acids long.

The rearrangement uses TRBV5-1 and TRBJ2-2; TCRdb selects TRBD2, and the lack of DNA leaves this call unchecked. This CDR3 spans 17 amino acids. CDR1 and CDR2 (germline): SGHRS, YFSETQ. This chain's CDR3 is CASSPTYSGTNTGELFF.

This chain joins TRBV30 and TRBJ2-2; lacking DNA, the TRBD2 call made by TCRdb goes unchecked. From germline, CDR1 is GTSNPN and CDR2 SVGIG (reference sequence). The CDR3 has 17 amino acids. The CDR3 loop is CAWSVGTSAINTGELFF.

The chain couples TRBV7-3 to TRBJ2-1; TCRdb designates TRBD1, a call that cannot be tested without DNA. The CDR3 runs to 16 residues. CDR1 and CDR2 (germline): SGHTA, FQGTGA. CDR3 protein: CASSPRPGSSYNEQFF.

The CDR3 loop is CSARDGGTGEVYGYTF. The chain carries TRBV20-1 and TRBJ1-2; TCRdb returns TRBD1, unconfirmable since there is no DNA. CDR1 and CDR2 from the germline V gene are DFQATT and SNEGSKA (reference sequence). There are 16 residues in the CDR3.

The chain couples TRBV7-8 to TRBJ1-1; checking the TCRdb D call of TRBD1 is not possible without DNA. Germline V gene data show CDR1 as SGHVS and CDR2 as FQNEAQ. The CDR3 length is 13 residues. This CDR3 reads CASSLETGGEAFF.

V is TRBV6-1 and J is TRBJ2-3; the TCRdb call, TRBD2, lacks DNA for checking. Germline V CDR1 and CDR2: MNHNS, SASEGT. The CDR3 covers 14 residues. CDR3 in amino acids: CASSEGWAKDTQYF.

V is TRBV11-2 and J is TRBJ2-1; as DNA is missing, the TRBD2 call by TCRdb cannot be tested. The CDR3 is 14 residues long. Looked up from germline, CDR1 is SGHAT and CDR2 is FQNNGV. CDR3 sequence: CASSFGGKSDEQFF. Filled out from reference TRBV11-2 and TRBJ2-1, the complete variable domain reads EAGVAQSPRYKIIEKRQSVAFWCNPISGHATLYWYQQILGQGPKLLIQFQNNGVVDDSQLPKDRFSAERLKGVDSTLKIQPAKLEDSAVYLCASSFGGKSDEQFFGPGTRLTVL.

The rearrangement uses TRBV24-1 and TRBJ2-3; TCRdb indicates TRBD2, and absent DNA this call remains unverified. The CDR3 spans 17 residues. The germline gives CDR1 KGHDR, CDR2 SFDVKD. CDR3 residues: CATSDPRRGESTDTQYF.

The chain links TRBV9 to TRBJ1-2; TCRdb names TRBD1, which stays unverified in the absence of DNA. This CDR3 is 14 amino acids long. Germline V gives CDR1 SGDLS, CDR2 YYNGEE. The CDR3 here is CASSVGQENYGYTF.

The V gene is TRBV2, the J gene TRBJ2-2; TCRdb designates TRBD1, a call that cannot be tested without DNA. This CDR3 is built from 14 residues. Germline-derived CDR1 and CDR2 are SNHLY and FYNNEI. The CDR3 sequence: CASSERQGAGELFF.

The gene calls are TRBV4-3 and TRBJ2-1; TCRdb designates TRBD1, a call that cannot be tested without DNA. The germline V gene encodes CDR1 LGHNA and CDR2 YSLEER. This CDR3 is 17 amino acids long. The CDR3 is CASSQTQGATLYNEQFF.

This rearrangement joins TRBV20-1 to TRBJ1-2; with no DNA, the TCRdb D assignment of TRBD1 cannot be verified. CDR3 length: 15 amino acids. In germline, CDR1 is DFQATT, CDR2 SNEGSKA (reference sequence). CDR3 sequence: CSARDRKGFNYGYTF.

The rearrangement links TRBV5-6 to TRBJ2-5; TCRdb reports TRBD2, a call that lacks DNA to check it against. The CDR3 spans 16 residues. CDR1 SGHDT and CDR2 YYEEEE come from the germline V gene. CDR3 loop: CASSLLGSGGPETQYF.

The chain joins TRBV12-3 or TRBV12-4 to TRBJ2-1; checking the TCRdb D call of TRBD1 is not possible without DNA. The CDR3 totals 14 residues. The CDR3 reads CASTLSPHGREQFF.

The V call is TRBV5-1, the J call TRBJ1-6; there is no DNA to check the TCRdb D call of TRBD1. Per the germline V gene, CDR1 is SGHRS and CDR2 is YFSETQ. The CDR3 contains 16 residues. CDR3 loop: CASSSFQGDNNSPLHF.

J is TRBJ2-1 and V is TRBV9; TCRdb selects TRBD1, and the lack of DNA leaves this call unchecked. CDR1 is SGDLS, CDR2 YYNGEE, per germline. This CDR3 spans 15 amino acids. The CDR3 is CASSPGTDGYNEQFF.

The chain uses TRBV7-2 and TRBJ1-1; TCRdb proposes TRBD1, but this gene call is untestable without DNA. The CDR3 contains 15 residues. The germline V gene has CDR1 SGHTA and CDR2 FQGNSA. CDR3: CASSPLGRKNTEAFF.

The chain carries TRBV5-1 and TRBJ2-2; TCRdb calls TRBD2, which cannot be checked without DNA. Germline lookup yields CDR1 SGHRS and CDR2 YFSETQ. CDR3 size: 16 residues. CDR3 loop: CASASGSNANTGELFF.

This chain links TRBV7-2 with TRBJ2-3; the TRBD1 assignment by TCRdb is unverifiable without DNA. CDR3 length: 16 amino acids. Germline CDR1 is SGHTA and CDR2 is FQGNSA. CDR3 amino acids: CASSLGLPGTTDTQYF. Full variable domain (rest looked up from reference TRBV7-2 and TRBJ2-3): GAGVSQSPSNKVTEKGKDVELRCDPISGHTALYWYRQSLGQGLEFLIYFQGNSAPDKSGLPSDRFSAERTGGSVSTLTIQRTQQEDSAVYLCASSLGLPGTTDTQYFGPGTRLTVL.

The V and J genes are TRBV29-1 and TRBJ1-1. The CDR3 is 14 amino acids. Germline V lookup: CDR1 SQVTM, CDR2 ANQGSEA. The CDR3 loop is CSVEPRVMNTEAFF.

The V gene is TRBV4-3, the J gene TRBJ2-6; the TCRdb call, TRBD1, lacks DNA for checking. Germline V gene lookup returns CDR1 LGHNA and CDR2 YSLEER. The CDR3 loop spans 16 amino acids. The CDR3 protein is CASSQWRGGIGNVLTF.